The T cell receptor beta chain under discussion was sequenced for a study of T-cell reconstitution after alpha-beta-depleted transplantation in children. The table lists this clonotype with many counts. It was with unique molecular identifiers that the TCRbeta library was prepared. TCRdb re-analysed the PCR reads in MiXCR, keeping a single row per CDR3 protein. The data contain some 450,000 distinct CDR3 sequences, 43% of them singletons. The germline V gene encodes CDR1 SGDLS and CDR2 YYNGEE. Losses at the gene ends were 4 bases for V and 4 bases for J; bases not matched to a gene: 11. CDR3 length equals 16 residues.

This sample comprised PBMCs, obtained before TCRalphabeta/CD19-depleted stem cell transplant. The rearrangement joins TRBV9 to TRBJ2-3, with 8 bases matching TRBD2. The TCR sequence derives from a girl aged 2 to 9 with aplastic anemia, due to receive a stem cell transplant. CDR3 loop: CASSREGTRGADTQYF. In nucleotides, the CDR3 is TGTGCCAGCAGCCGGGAGGGGACTCGCGGGGCAGATACGCAGTATTTT. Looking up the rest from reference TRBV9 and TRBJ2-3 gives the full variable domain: DSGVTQTPKHLITATGQRVTLRCSPRSGDLSVYWYQQSLDQGLQFLIQYYNGEERAKGNILERFSAQQFPDLHSELNLSSLELGDSALYFCASSREGTRGADTQYFGPGTRLTVL.